This is a list of T cell receptor beta chains from one sample in a study of T cell responses to AZD1222 COVID-19 vaccine. Some clones are missing from TCRdb's copy, which holds only in-frame ones; the method was immunoSEQ multiplex PCR. The table records 150,000 or so clones, roughly 94% of them present only once. The sequences come from peripheral blood, collected 28 days after the second AZD1222 dose. These receptors originate from an adult who received the AZD1222 COVID-19 vaccine. Each CDR3 is given with its conserved first and last residue. The D gene is left open where the match is weak. Clone size appears in some rows only: once, few, many, or a class for an expanded clone.

CDR3 protein: CASSQGYGPRAEQYF; CDR3 DNA: TGTGCCAGCAGCCAAGGGTATGGGCCGCGAGCCGAGCAGTACTTC; J gene: TRBJ2-7; clone size: once; CDR3 length: 15; V gene: TRBV3-1/TRBV3-2; D gene: NA
CDR3 protein: CASTPGQGAYEQYF; CDR3 DNA: TGTGCCAGTACTCCGGGACAGGGGGCCTACGAGCAGTACTTC; J gene: TRBJ2-7; clone size: NA; CDR3 length: 14; V gene: TRBV19; D gene: TRBD1
CDR3 protein: CAISERQITYEQYF; CDR3 DNA: TGTGCCATCAGTGAACGTCAGATCACCTACGAGCAGTACTTC; J gene: TRBJ2-7; clone size: once; CDR3 length: 14; V gene: TRBV10-3; D gene: NA
CDR3 protein: CSVVGGGGQFF; CDR3 DNA: TGCAGCGTTGTCGGAGGGGGAGGGCAGTTCTTC; J gene: TRBJ2-1; clone size: NA; CDR3 length: 11; V gene: TRBV29-1; D gene: NA
CDR3 protein: CASTASEGANTEAFF; CDR3 DNA: TGTGCCAGCACGGCATCGGAGGGGGCGAACACTGAAGCTTTCTTT; J gene: TRBJ1-1; clone size: NA; CDR3 length: 15; V gene: TRBV6-5; D gene: TRBD1
CDR3 protein: CASSTTGGAGDEQFF; CDR3 DNA: TGTGCCAGTAGTACGACAGGGGGCGCGGGCGATGAGCAGTTCTTC; J gene: TRBJ2-1; clone size: NA; CDR3 length: 15; V gene: TRBV19; D gene: TRBD1
CDR3 protein: CASSFPKSPLHF; CDR3 DNA: TGTGCCAGCAGTTTCCCCAAATCACCCCTCCACTTT; J gene: TRBJ1-6; clone size: NA; CDR3 length: 12; V gene: TRBV27; D gene: NA
CDR3 protein: CASTSESGQETQYF; CDR3 DNA: TGTGCCAGCACCTCGGAATCAGGGCAAGAGACCCAGTACTTC; J gene: TRBJ2-5; clone size: NA; CDR3 length: 14; V gene: TRBV2; D gene: NA
CDR3 protein: CAWKERLGTNQPQHF; CDR3 DNA: TGTGCCTGGAAGGAGAGGCTGGGGACCAATCAGCCCCAGCATTTT; J gene: TRBJ1-5; clone size: once; CDR3 length: 15; V gene: TRBV30; D gene: NA
CDR3 protein: CASGLGVGPGEQYF; CDR3 DNA: TGTGCTAGTGGTTTGGGGGTGGGGCCGGGCGAGCAGTACTTC; J gene: TRBJ2-7; clone size: few; CDR3 length: 14; V gene: TRBV12-5; D gene: NA
CDR3 protein: CATSRGTGRNYGYTF; CDR3 DNA: TGTGCCACCAGCAGGGGGACAGGCCGCAACTATGGCTACACCTTC; J gene: TRBJ1-2; clone size: NA; CDR3 length: 15; V gene: TRBV15; D gene: TRBD1
CDR3 protein: CASSLTRAPYGYTF; CDR3 DNA: TGTGCCAGCAGCTTGACCAGGGCCCCCTATGGCTACACCTTC; J gene: TRBJ1-2; clone size: NA; CDR3 length: 14; V gene: TRBV5-5; D gene: NA
CDR3 protein: CASSDAGQKNNQPQHF; CDR3 DNA: TGTGCCAGCAGCGACGCGGGACAGAAAAACAATCAGCCCCAGCATTTT; J gene: TRBJ1-5; clone size: NA; CDR3 length: 16; V gene: TRBV2; D gene: TRBD1
CDR3 protein: CASRFSLNSPLHF; CDR3 DNA: TGTGCCAGTCGATTCAGCCTTAATTCACCCCTCCACTTT; J gene: TRBJ1-6; clone size: NA; CDR3 length: 13; V gene: TRBV7-3; D gene: NA
CDR3 protein: CASSPVGGYSYEQYF; CDR3 DNA: TGCGCCAGCAGTCCCGTGGGCGGCTACTCCTACGAGCAGTACTTC; J gene: TRBJ2-7; clone size: NA; CDR3 length: 15; V gene: TRBV4-1; D gene: NA
CDR3 protein: CASSDGLLFSSYEQYF; CDR3 DNA: TGTGCCAGCTCCGACGGGCTTCTCTTTAGCTCCTACGAGCAGTACTTC; J gene: TRBJ2-7; clone size: NA; CDR3 length: 16; V gene: TRBV18; D gene: NA
CDR3 protein: CASSQAGIAGNTIYF; CDR3 DNA: TGTGCCAGCAGCCAAGCAGGGATCGCTGGAAACACCATATATTTT; J gene: TRBJ1-3; clone size: NA; CDR3 length: 15; V gene: TRBV7-8; D gene: NA
CDR3 protein: CASSQDRGLDEQYF; CDR3 DNA: TGCGCCAGCAGCCAGGACAGGGGGCTTGACGAGCAGTACTTC; J gene: TRBJ2-7; clone size: NA; CDR3 length: 14; V gene: TRBV10-1; D gene: TRBD1
CDR3 protein: CASSLGTGGTGELFF; CDR3 DNA: TGCGCCAGCAGCTTGGGGACAGGGGGCACCGGGGAGCTGTTTTTT; J gene: TRBJ2-2; clone size: NA; CDR3 length: 15; V gene: TRBV5-1; D gene: TRBD1
CDR3 protein: CAISESTPKTGAYNEQFF; CDR3 DNA: TGTGCCATCAGTGAGTCAACCCCCAAGACAGGGGCGTACAATGAGCAGTTCTTC; J gene: TRBJ2-1; clone size: NA; CDR3 length: 18; V gene: TRBV10-3; D gene: TRBD1
CDR3 protein: CASSSGQGDQPQHF; CDR3 DNA: TGTGCCAGCAGCTCCGGACAGGGCGATCAGCCCCAGCATTTT; J gene: TRBJ1-5; clone size: NA; CDR3 length: 14; V gene: TRBV13; D gene: TRBD1
CDR3 protein: CASSEGLRTGRGYTF; CDR3 DNA: TGTGCCAGCAGTGAAGGGCTCAGGACGGGGCGGGGCTACACCTTC; J gene: TRBJ1-2; clone size: NA; CDR3 length: 15; V gene: TRBV6-1; D gene: NA
CDR3 protein: CASSLGVLAEAFF; CDR3 DNA: TGTGCCAGCAGCTTAGGGGTATTGGCTGAAGCTTTCTTT; J gene: TRBJ1-1; clone size: once; CDR3 length: 13; V gene: TRBV11-2; D gene: NA
CDR3 protein: CASSLAGGRSDTIYF; CDR3 DNA: TGCGCCAGCAGCTTGGCCGGGGGCAGATCGGACACCATATATTTT; J gene: TRBJ1-3; clone size: NA; CDR3 length: 15; V gene: TRBV5-1; D gene: NA
CDR3 protein: CASSPGRFLGYGYTF; CDR3 DNA: TGTGCCAGCAGCCCAGGAAGGTTCTTGGGCTATGGCTACACCTTC; J gene: TRBJ1-2; clone size: NA; CDR3 length: 15; V gene: TRBV7-9; D gene: NA
CDR3 protein: CASSLLGTGPNSPLHF; CDR3 DNA: TGTGCCAGCAGCCTACTTGGGACAGGGCCCAATTCACCCCTCCACTTT; J gene: TRBJ1-6; clone size: NA; CDR3 length: 16; V gene: TRBV3-1/TRBV3-2; D gene: TRBD1
CDR3 protein: CASSQDRVREAFF; CDR3 DNA: TGTGCCAGCAGCCAAGACAGGGTGAGGGAAGCTTTCTTT; J gene: TRBJ1-1; clone size: NA; CDR3 length: 13; V gene: TRBV4-2; D gene: NA
CDR3 protein: CASSLPPPAQGYEQYF; CDR3 DNA: TGTGCCAGCAGCCTCCCCCCCCCGGCACAGGGCTACGAGCAGTACTTC; J gene: TRBJ2-7; clone size: NA; CDR3 length: 16; V gene: TRBV7-9; D gene: NA
CDR3 protein: CASSLGDPANTQYF; CDR3 DNA: TGTGCCAGCAGCTTAGGGGACCCCGCAAATACGCAGTATTTT; J gene: TRBJ2-3; clone size: NA; CDR3 length: 14; V gene: TRBV7-9; D gene: NA
CDR3 protein: CASSLGTVYGTEAFF; CDR3 DNA: TGTGCCAGCAGCTTAGGTACAGTCTACGGCACTGAAGCTTTCTTT; J gene: TRBJ1-1; clone size: once; CDR3 length: 15; V gene: TRBV27; D gene: NA
CDR3 protein: CASSILGGLNTEAFF; CDR3 DNA: TGCGCCAGCAGTATCCTTGGGGGATTGAACACTGAAGCTTTCTTT; J gene: TRBJ1-1; clone size: NA; CDR3 length: 15; V gene: TRBV10-2; D gene: NA
CDR3 protein: CASSLMDRRTEAFF; CDR3 DNA: TGTGCCAGCAGCTTAATGGACAGGAGGACTGAAGCTTTCTTT; J gene: TRBJ1-1; clone size: NA; CDR3 length: 14; V gene: TRBV11-2; D gene: TRBD1
CDR3 protein: CASSMGTAYNSPLHF; CDR3 DNA: TGTGCCAGTAGTATGGGAACAGCCTATAATTCACCCCTCCACTTT; J gene: TRBJ1-6; clone size: NA; CDR3 length: 15; V gene: TRBV19; D gene: NA
CDR3 protein: CASTRRVPNSPLHF; CDR3 DNA: TGTGCCAGCACCCGGCGAGTTCCCAATTCACCCCTCCACTTT; J gene: TRBJ1-6; clone size: NA; CDR3 length: 14; V gene: TRBV2; D gene: NA
CDR3 protein: CASSSGFLDTYSYEQYF; CDR3 DNA: TGTGCCAGCAGTTCGGGTTTTTTGGACACCTACTCCTACGAGCAGTACTTC; J gene: TRBJ2-7; clone size: NA; CDR3 length: 17; V gene: TRBV28; D gene: NA
CDR3 protein: CASSQEGGVLVLF; CDR3 DNA: TGTGCCAGCAGCCAAGAGGGGGGCGTCTTAGTACTCTTC; J gene: TRBJ2-1; clone size: NA; CDR3 length: 13; V gene: TRBV3-1/TRBV3-2; D gene: NA
CDR3 protein: CASSLAWGQHQPQHF; CDR3 DNA: TGTGCCAGCAGCTTAGCGTGGGGACAGCATCAGCCCCAGCATTTT; J gene: TRBJ1-5; clone size: once; CDR3 length: 15; V gene: TRBV7-2; D gene: TRBD1
CDR3 protein: CASSYVRGGTDTQYF; CDR3 DNA: TGTGCCAGCAGTTACGTGCGGGGGGGCACAGATACGCAGTATTTT; J gene: TRBJ2-3; clone size: NA; CDR3 length: 15; V gene: TRBV6-6; D gene: TRBD2
CDR3 protein: CASSLGRTYEQYF; CDR3 DNA: TGTGCCAGCAGCTTGGGGCGGACCTACGAGCAGTACTTC; J gene: TRBJ2-7; clone size: NA; CDR3 length: 13; V gene: TRBV5-5; D gene: NA
CDR3 protein: CASSLILAGDNEQFF; CDR3 DNA: TGCGCCAGCAGCTTGATCCTAGCGGGGGACAATGAGCAGTTCTTC; J gene: TRBJ2-1; clone size: NA; CDR3 length: 15; V gene: TRBV5-1; D gene: TRBD2
CDR3 protein: CASSERGGFYGYTF; CDR3 DNA: TGTGCCAGCAGTGAAAGGGGGGGTTTTTATGGCTACACCTTC; J gene: TRBJ1-2; clone size: NA; CDR3 length: 14; V gene: TRBV6-1; D gene: NA